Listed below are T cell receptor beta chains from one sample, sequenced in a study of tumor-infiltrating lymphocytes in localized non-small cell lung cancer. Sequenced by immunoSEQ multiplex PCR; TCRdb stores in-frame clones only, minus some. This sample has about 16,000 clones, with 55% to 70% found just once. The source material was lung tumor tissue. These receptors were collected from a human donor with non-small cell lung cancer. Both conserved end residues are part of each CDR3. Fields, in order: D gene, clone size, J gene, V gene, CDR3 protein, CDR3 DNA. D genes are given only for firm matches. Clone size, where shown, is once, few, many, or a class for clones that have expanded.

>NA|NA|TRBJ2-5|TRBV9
CASSVVGAFGPETQYF
TGTGCCAGCAGCGTAGTAGGGGCATTCGGTCCGGAGACCCAGTACTTC
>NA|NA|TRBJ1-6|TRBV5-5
CASSFHSRDTQNSPLHF
TGTGCCAGCAGCTTCCATTCCCGGGACACCCAAAATTCACCCCTCCACTTT
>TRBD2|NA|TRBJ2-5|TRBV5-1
CASSLGRTSGRETQYF
TGCGCCAGCAGCTTGGGAAGGACTAGCGGGAGAGAGACCCAGTACTTC
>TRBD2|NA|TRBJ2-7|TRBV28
CASSGPQGGSIHEQYF
TGTGCCAGCAGTGGGCCTCAGGGAGGGTCTATTCACGAGCAGTACTTC
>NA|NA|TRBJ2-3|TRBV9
CASSPFWGQTSTDTQYF
TGTGCCAGCAGCCCCTTCTGGGGGCAAACTAGCACAGATACGCAGTATTTT
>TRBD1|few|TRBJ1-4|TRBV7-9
CASLLWKGGLDEKLFF
TGTGCCAGCCTCCTCTGGAAAGGGGGCCTGGATGAAAAACTGTTTTTT
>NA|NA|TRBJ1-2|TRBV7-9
CASSLDAGVYYGYTF
TGTGCCAGCAGCTTAGATGCAGGGGTGTACTATGGCTACACCTTC
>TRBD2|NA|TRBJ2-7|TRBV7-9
CASSSGLAGDQYF
TGTGCCAGCAGCTCGGGACTAGCGGGAGATCAGTACTTC
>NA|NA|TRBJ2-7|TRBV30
CAWSVLSGSYEQYF
TGTGCCTGGAGTGTACTTAGTGGCTCCTACGAGCAGTACTTC
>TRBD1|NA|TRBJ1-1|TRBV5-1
CASSLEPRTGGARAFF
TGCGCCAGCAGCTTGGAACCTAGGACAGGGGGCGCGAGGGCTTTCTTT
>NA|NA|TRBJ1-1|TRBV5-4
CASSFRGRGNTEAFF
TGTGCCAGCAGCTTTCGGGGTCGGGGGAACACTGAAGCTTTCTTT
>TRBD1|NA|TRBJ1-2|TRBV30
CAWSPPGQVVSNYGYTF
TGTGCCTGGAGTCCCCCGGGACAGGTAGTTTCTAACTATGGCTACACCTTC
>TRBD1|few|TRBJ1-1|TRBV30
CAWLPRDRARTGTEAFF
TGTGCCTGGCTCCCCCGGGACAGGGCGCGGACGGGCACTGAAGCTTTCTTT
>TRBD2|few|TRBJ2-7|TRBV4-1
CASSQLPRGLAGGEQYF
TGCGCCAGCAGCCAATTGCCACGCGGACTAGCGGGGGGCGAGCAGTACTTC
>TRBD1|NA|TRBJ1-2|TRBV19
CASSTVAGTGGVGYTF
TGTGCCAGTAGTACAGTCGCCGGGACAGGGGGCGTGGGCTACACCTTC
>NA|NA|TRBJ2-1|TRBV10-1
CASSERGYPYYNEQFF
TGCGCCAGCAGTGAGAGGGGTTATCCGTACTACAATGAGCAGTTCTTC
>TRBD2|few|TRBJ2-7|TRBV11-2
CASSSLGSGILKEYF
TGTGCCAGCAGCTCTCTGGGTAGCGGGATCCTAAAGGAGTACTTC
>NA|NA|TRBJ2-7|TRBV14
CASRRQNTYEQYF
TGTGCCAGCAGACGACAGAATACCTACGAGCAGTACTTC
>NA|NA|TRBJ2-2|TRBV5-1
CASEKMGNTGELFF
TGCGCCAGCGAGAAAATGGGGAACACCGGGGAGCTGTTTTTT
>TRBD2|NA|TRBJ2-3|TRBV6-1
CASSEGVIAGNTDTQYF
TGTGCCAGCAGTGAGGGGGTGATAGCGGGGAACACAGATACGCAGTATTTT
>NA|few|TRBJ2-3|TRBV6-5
CASSLGTDTQYF
TGTGCCAGCAGTTTAGGGACAGATACGCAGTATTTT
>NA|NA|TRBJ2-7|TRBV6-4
CASSARGRHYEQYF
TGTGCCAGCAGTGCCCGAGGTAGGCACTACGAGCAGTACTTC
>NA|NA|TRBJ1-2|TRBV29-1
CSVWDGDYGYTF
TGCAGCGTTTGGGACGGGGACTATGGCTACACCTTC
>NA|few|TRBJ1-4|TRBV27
CASSPQAWAEKLFF
TGTGCCAGCAGTCCACAGGCCTGGGCGGAAAAACTGTTTTTT
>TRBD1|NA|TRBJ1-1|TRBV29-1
CSGGTGDTEAFF
TGCAGCGGTGGGACAGGGGACACTGAAGCTTTCTTT
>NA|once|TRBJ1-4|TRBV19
CASSKRPGTNEKLFF
TGTGCCAGTAGTAAGAGACCGGGCACAAATGAAAAACTGTTTTTT
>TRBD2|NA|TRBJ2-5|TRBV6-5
CASSPGGYQETQYF
TGTGCCAGCAGTCCGGGGGGGTACCAAGAGACCCAGTACTTC
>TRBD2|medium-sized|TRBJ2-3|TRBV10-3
CAISGTSGTDTQYF
TGTGCCATCAGCGGGACTAGCGGCACAGATACGCAGTATTTT
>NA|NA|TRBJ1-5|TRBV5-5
CASSKDSSSNQPQHF
TGTGCCAGCAGTAAGGACAGTTCCTCTAATCAGCCCCAGCATTTT
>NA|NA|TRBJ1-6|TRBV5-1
CASSREGGYNSPLHF
TGCGCCAGCAGCCGAGAGGGGGGATATAATTCACCCCTCCACTTT
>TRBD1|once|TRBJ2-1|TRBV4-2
CASSPGQGPYNEQFF
TGTGCCAGCAGCCCGGGACAGGGTCCCTACAATGAGCAGTTCTTC
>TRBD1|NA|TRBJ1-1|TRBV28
CASKDRAEAFF
TGTGCCAGTAAGGACAGGGCTGAAGCTTTCTTT
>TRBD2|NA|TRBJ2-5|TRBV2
CASSKTSGGQETQYF
TGTGCCAGCAGCAAGACTAGCGGGGGCCAAGAGACCCAGTACTTC
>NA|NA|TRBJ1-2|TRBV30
CAWSVREHYYGYTF
TGTGCCTGGAGTGTACGGGAACACTACTATGGCTACACCTTC
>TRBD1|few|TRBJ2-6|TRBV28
CASRDRVGGANVLTF
TGTGCCAGCAGAGACAGGGTCGGTGGGGCCAACGTCCTGACTTTC
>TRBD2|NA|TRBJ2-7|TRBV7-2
CASSLDRGGSYEQYF
TGTGCCAGCAGCTTAGATCGCGGGGGCTCCTACGAGCAGTACTTC
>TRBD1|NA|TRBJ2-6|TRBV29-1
CSVEGDRGKGANVLTF
TGCAGCGTTGAAGGGGACAGGGGGAAAGGGGCCAACGTCCTGACTTTC
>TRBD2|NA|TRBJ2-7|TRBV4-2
CASSQERGTPYEQYF
TGTGCCAGCAGCCAAGAGCGGGGGACCCCCTACGAGCAGTACTTC
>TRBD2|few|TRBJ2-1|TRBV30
CAWSVRLASNEQFF
TGTGCCTGGAGTGTAAGACTAGCAAGCAATGAGCAGTTCTTC
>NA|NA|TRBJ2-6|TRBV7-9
CASSYRTTGANVLTF
TGTGCCAGCAGCTACAGGACTACTGGGGCCAACGTCCTGACTTTC
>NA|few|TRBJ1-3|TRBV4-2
CASSQGSSGNTIYF
TGTGCCAGCAGCCAAGGCTCCTCTGGAAACACCATATATTTT
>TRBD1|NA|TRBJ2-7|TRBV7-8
CASSLWFSGGFYEQYF
TGTGCCAGCAGCTTATGGTTTTCAGGGGGTTTCTACGAGCAGTACTTC
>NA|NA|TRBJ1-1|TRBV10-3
CAIKAPLNTEAFF
TGTGCCATCAAGGCGCCCCTGAACACTGAAGCTTTCTTT
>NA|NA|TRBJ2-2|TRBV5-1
CASSYPGPTGELFF
TGCGCCAGCAGTTATCCGGGGCCCACCGGGGAGCTGTTTTTT
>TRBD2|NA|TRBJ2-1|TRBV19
CASKERLAEFNEQFF
TGTGCCAGTAAGGAGCGACTAGCCGAATTCAATGAGCAGTTCTTC
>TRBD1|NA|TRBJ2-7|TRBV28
CASTLTQGARGEQYF
TGTGCCAGCACTTTGACACAGGGGGCTCGGGGTGAGCAGTACTTC
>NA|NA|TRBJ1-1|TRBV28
CASSFLRDTEAFF
TGTGCCAGCAGCTTTCTGAGGGACACTGAAGCTTTCTTT
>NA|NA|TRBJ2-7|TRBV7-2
CASSLGRGSTGLTEQYF
TGTGCCAGCAGCTTAGGACGGGGGAGTACTGGGTTAACCGAGCAGTACTTC
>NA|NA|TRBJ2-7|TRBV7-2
CASSLGTYEQYF
TGTGCCAGCAGCCTAGGGACCTACGAGCAGTACTTC
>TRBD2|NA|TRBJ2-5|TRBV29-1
CSVPGLAGGLETQYF
TGCAGCGTACCCGGACTAGCGGGGGGGCTTGAGACCCAGTACTTC
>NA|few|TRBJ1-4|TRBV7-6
CASSLYQGKLFF
TGTGCCAGCAGCTTATATCAGGGGAAACTGTTTTTT
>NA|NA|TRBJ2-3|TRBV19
CASSMMSTDTQYF
TGTGCCAGTAGTATGATGAGCACAGATACGCAGTATTTT
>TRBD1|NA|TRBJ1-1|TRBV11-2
CASSTLTRQGLGAFF
TGTGCCAGCAGCACCTTAACCAGACAGGGTTTGGGTGCTTTCTTT